Each of the 18 T cell receptor beta chains below was sequenced from the same sample in a study of blood T cells in healthy people across ages. The use of a sample-barcoded 5' primer and a J-beta primer mix characterized a second PCR of about 6 to 12 cycles. TCRdb recomputed calls from the 5' RACE reads with MiXCR, one row per CDR3 protein. The table lists roughly 680,000 distinct CDR3 sequences, roughly 20% of them singletons. The sequencing input was blood. All receptors derive from a man between 65 and 80 years old in good health.

This clonotype was recorded a few times. V gene TRBV6-6 combines with J gene TRBJ2-5; 10 bases are shared with TRBD2. V gave up 6 bases and J gave up 4 bases; unmatched junction bases: 5. The germline CDR1 and CDR2 sequences are MNHNY and SVGAGI (reference sequence). The CDR3 covers 14 residues. CDR3 sequence: CASSEREGRETQYF. Written as DNA, the CDR3 is TGTGCCAGCAGCGAGCGGGAGGGACGAGAGACCCAGTACTTC.

This clonotype was detected a few times. The chain combines TRBV20-1 with TRBJ1-2; a weak D match, TRBD1 (5 bases). Looked up from germline, CDR1 is DFQATT and CDR2 is SNEGSKA (reference sequence). The CDR3 contains 15 residues. V lost 5 bases, J lost 1 base, and 17 bases lay in between. This CDR3 reads CSAQGAGEVNYGYTF. The DNA of the CDR3 is TGCAGTGCTCAAGGGGCGGGGGAGGTTAACTATGGCTACACCTTC.

The sample holds many counts of this clonotype. The gene calls are TRBV20-1 and TRBJ2-5; D is possibly TRBD2 (5 bases). CDR1 DFQATT and CDR2 SNEGSKA come from the germline V gene (reference sequence). V gave up 3 bases and J gave up 2 bases, with 13 bases separating them. This CDR3 has 14 residues. The DNA of the CDR3 is TGCAGTGCTAGTTCGCGGAGGTTTCAAGAGACCCAGTACTTC. Encoded protein: CSASSRRFQETQYF.

There are many counts of this clonotype. V is TRBV6-1 and J is TRBJ1-2; the match to TRBD1 covers 7 bases. V lost 6 bases, J lost 2 bases, and 9 bases stayed unmatched. This CDR3 has 15 residues. Per germline, CDR1 MNHNS and CDR2 SASEGT. The CDR3 region is CASSISTGTNYGYTF. As DNA, the CDR3 is TGTGCCAGCAGCATATCGACAGGGACCAACTATGGCTACACCTTC.

V usage is TRBV7-9 and J usage is TRBJ2-1, with 7 positions matching TRBD2. With V trimmed by 0 bases and J by 7 bases, 6 bases remained unmatched. The CDR3 is 15 residues long. CDR1 is SEHNR, CDR2 FQNEAQ, per germline (reference sequence). CDR3 sequence (DNA): TGTGCCAGCAGCTTAGCGCAAGGACTAGAAAATGAGCAGTTCTTC. This translates into CASSLAQGLENEQFF. Filled out from reference TRBV7-9 and TRBJ2-1, the complete variable domain reads DTGVSQNPRHKITKRGQNVTFRCDPISEHNRLYWYRQTLGQGPEFLTYFQNEAQLEKSRLLSDRFSAERPKGSFSTLEIQRTEQGDSAMYLCASSLAQGLENEQFFGPGTRLTVL.

The V gene is TRBV15, the J gene TRBJ2-3; TRBD2 matches at 8 bases. CDR3 length: 14 amino acids. CDR1 is LNHNV and CDR2 is YYDKDF in the germline V gene (reference sequence). Trimming cost V 5 bases and J 7 bases; bases outside gene matches: 8. Here the CDR3 reads CATSPGTRSNTQYF. The DNA for the CDR3 is TGTGCCACCAGCCCCGGGACTAGGTCAAATACGCAGTATTTT.

Only a few counts were recorded for this clonotype. The chain uses TRBV7-9 and TRBJ2-5; 10 bases line up with TRBD2. This CDR3 is 16 amino acids long. Looked up from germline, CDR1 is SEHNR and CDR2 is FQNEAQ (reference sequence). V shed 1 base, J shed 5 bases, and the junction held 7 bases outside the gene matches. In nucleotides, the CDR3 is TGTGCCAGCAGCTTAGGTCCTAGCGGGAGAGAGGAGACCCAGTACTTC. This sequence encodes CASSLGPSGREETQYF. Complete variable domain (other parts from reference TRBV7-9 and TRBJ2-5): DTGVSQNPRHKITKRGQNVTFRCDPISEHNRLYWYRQTLGQGPEFLTYFQNEAQLEKSRLLSDRFSAERPKGSFSTLEIQRTEQGDSAMYLCASSLGPSGREETQYFGPGTRLLVL.

This clonotype was seen a handful of times. The chain uses TRBV20-1 and TRBJ2-1; 9 bases line up with TRBD2. Germline CDR1 and CDR2: DFQATT and SNEGSKA (reference sequence). With 0 bases clipped from V and 0 bases from J, the junction kept 9 bases outside the gene matches. This CDR3 has 18 residues. The CDR3 protein is CSARDLGLLAGSYNEQFF. The CDR3 nucleotides are TGCAGTGCTAGAGATCTGGGGTTACTAGCGGGCTCCTACAATGAGCAGTTCTTC.

This clonotype showed up just a few times. J is TRBJ2-2 and V is TRBV28, with D possibly matching TRBD1 (6 bases). Germline V gene sequence: CDR1 MDHEN, CDR2 SYDVKM. This CDR3 has 13 residues. V shed 5 bases and J shed 9 bases, with 13 bases lying between them. CDR3 DNA: TGTGCCAGCAGTCGAACAGACAGGAGGGAGCTGTTTTTT. Residues: CASSRTDRRELFF.

This clonotype was seen more than once but under ten times. The chain uses TRBV20-1 and TRBJ2-3, with TRBD2 matching 8 bases. Trimming removed 6 bases from V and 2 bases from J; junction bases left unmatched: 7. Germline CDR1 and CDR2: DFQATT and SNEGSKA (reference sequence). This CDR3 is 14 amino acids long. CDR3 sequence reads: CSARTSRNTDTQYF. The CDR3 DNA is TGCAGTGCACGGACTAGCCGGAACACAGATACGCAGTATTTT.

This clonotype was seen a handful of times. The gene calls are TRBV3-1 and TRBJ2-5, with D possibly TRBD1 on 5 matching bases. This CDR3 spans 16 amino acids. V lost 1 base, J lost 3 bases, and 15 bases lay in between. Germline V gene sequence: CDR1 LGHDT, CDR2 YNNKEL (reference sequence). CDR3 sequence reads: CASSQGASGKEETQYF. The CDR3 DNA sequence: TGTGCCAGCAGCCAAGGGGCCTCAGGGAAAGAAGAGACCCAGTACTTC.

This chain links TRBV5-1 with TRBJ2-3; D is perhaps TRBD2 (5 bases). Germline assignment: CDR1 SGHRS and CDR2 YFSETQ. The CDR3 runs to 14 residues. V was clipped by 1 base and J by 5 bases, with 11 bases between them. The chain's CDR3 is CASSLPSAGDTQYF. The DNA of the CDR3 is TGCGCCAGCAGCTTGCCTTCGGCGGGAGATACGCAGTATTTT.

This chain connects TRBV7-6 to TRBJ2-3; D perhaps matches TRBD2 (6 bases). Germline assignment: CDR1 SGHVS and CDR2 FNYEAQ. The CDR3 extends over 18 amino acids. V was shortened by 1 base and J by 0 bases, with 17 bases between the two germline ends. CDR3 nucleotide sequence: TGTGCCAGCAGCTTAGGGGGTAGCGGCATTACTAGCACAGATACGCAGTATTTT. This encodes CASSLGGSGITSTDTQYF.

This clonotype was seen repeatedly, ten times or more. The V call is TRBV20-1, the J call TRBJ2-5; 7 positions agree with TRBD1. Losses at the gene ends were 4 bases for V and 1 base for J; bases not matched to a gene: 3. This CDR3 region has 13 residues. Germline V lookup: CDR1 DFQATT, CDR2 SNEGSKA (reference sequence). This CDR3 reads CSAKQGLQETQYF. The DNA for the CDR3 is TGCAGTGCTAAACAGGGGCTCCAAGAGACCCAGTACTTC.

This clonotype was observed a few times. V gene TRBV12-3 or TRBV12-4 combines with J gene TRBJ2-1; D perhaps matches TRBD1 (6 bases). The DNA end favors TRBJ2-5, so the J call may be wrong. This CDR3 comprises 15 residues. The CDR3 reads CASSSSGHRRETQYF. The DNA of the CDR3 is TGTGCCAGCAGTTCCTCGGGACACCGCCGGGAGACCCAGTACTTC.

This chain links TRBV12-3 or TRBV12-4 with TRBJ1-4; D is possibly TRBD1 (5 bases). With 6 bases removed from V and 8 bases from J, the gap between germline ends came to 10 bases. There are 12 residues in the CDR3. For the CDR3, the DNA is TGTGCCAGCAGACGGGGGTTAGAAAAACTGTTTTTT. As protein: CASRRGLEKLFF.

The chain combines TRBV20-1 with TRBJ2-7, with D hard to call. From germline, CDR1 is DFQATT and CDR2 SNEGSKA (reference sequence). Trimming took off 2 bases at V and 11 bases at J, with 13 bases between the two ends. This CDR3 comprises 11 residues. The CDR3: CSARTASQEYF. CDR3 nucleotide sequence: TGCAGTGCTAGAACGGCCAGTCAGGAGTACTTC.

The rearrangement uses TRBV6-4 and TRBJ2-1, with 8 bases lining up with TRBD2. Per germline, CDR1 MRHNA and CDR2 SNTAGT. The junction had 3 bases not matched to a gene; V was cut back by 5 bases and J by 3 bases. This CDR3 spans 14 amino acids. The CDR3, as DNA: TGTGCCAGCAGTCATAGCGGGAACTACAATGAGCAGTTCTTC. Protein sequence: CASSHSGNYNEQFF.